A selection of T cell receptor beta chains follows, all from one sample in a study of blood T cell repertoires in COVID-19. TCRdb keeps only in-frame clones here, not all; method: immunoSEQ multiplex PCR. The sample has 300,000 to 350,000 clones, roughly 86% seen once. The sample comprised peripheral blood. Every receptor here comes from a man aged 25-45 years with COVID-19, enrolled during active disease. Both conserved end residues are part of each CDR3. Fields, in order: J gene, D gene, clone size, V gene, CDR3 protein, CDR3 DNA. A D gene is named only where the DNA matches it firmly. The size field is filled for only some rows; it gives once, few, many or a size class.

TRBJ1-1,-,-,TRBV29-1,CSVEDRRPQMNTEAFF,TGCAGCGTTGAAGATCGGAGACCTCAGATGAACACTGAAGCTTTCTTT
TRBJ1-2,TRBD1,once,TRBV29-1,CSVHGQGRYGYTF,TGCAGCGTCCACGGACAGGGTAGGTATGGCTACACCTTC
TRBJ2-5,TRBD1,-,TRBV19,CASRPPGQGWETQYF,TGTGCCAGTAGGCCTCCGGGACAGGGTTGGGAGACCCAGTACTTC
TRBJ2-7,-,-,TRBV6-5,CASRPSAGTYEQYF,TGTGCCAGCAGACCTTCCGCAGGGACTTACGAGCAGTACTTC
TRBJ1-1,-,-,TRBV12-5,CASGLVPPRGLRRTEAFF,TGTGCTAGTGGTTTGGTACCCCCCAGGGGATTGCGCAGGACTGAAGCTTTCTTT
TRBJ1-1,-,-,TRBV18,CASSPSVYTEAFF,TGTGCCAGCTCACCATCGGTATACACTGAAGCTTTCTTT
TRBJ2-1,TRBD2,-,TRBV29-1,CSVGPRLAGHNEQFF,TGCAGCGTTGGCCCTAGACTAGCGGGCCACAATGAGCAGTTCTTC
TRBJ2-3,-,-,TRBV5-1,CASSDIRTGISTDTQYF,TGCGCCAGCAGCGACATACGTACAGGAATAAGCACAGATACGCAGTATTTT
TRBJ2-3,TRBD2,-,TRBV6-2/TRBV6-3,CASSKLAGGYTDTQYF,TGTGCCAGCAGTAAACTAGCGGGAGGATACACAGATACGCAGTATTTT
TRBJ2-1,TRBD2,-,TRBV4-2,CASSQSRLAGGGNEQFF,TGTGCCAGCAGCCAGTCCCGTCTAGCGGGGGGGGGCAATGAGCAGTTCTTC
TRBJ2-6,-,-,TRBV7-2,CASSLVGGPGFGANVLTF,TGTGCCAGCAGCTTAGTCGGGGGGCCTGGATTTGGGGCCAACGTCCTGACTTTC
TRBJ1-3,TRBD1,-,TRBV5-1,CASSSPDRGNTIYF,TGCGCCAGCAGCTCCCCGGACAGGGGAAACACCATATATTTT
TRBJ1-2,-,once,TRBV11-2,CASSFNRDGYTF,TGTGCCAGCAGCTTTAACAGGGATGGCTACACCTTC
TRBJ2-1,TRBD1,-,TRBV29-1,CSVVGAGQGYNEQFF,TGCAGCGTTGTGGGGGCGGGACAGGGCTACAATGAGCAGTTCTTC
TRBJ1-6,-,-,TRBV4-2,CASSQDRRAYNSPLHF,TGTGCCAGCAGCCAAGACCGGAGAGCCTATAATTCACCCCTCCACTTT
TRBJ2-5,TRBD2,-,TRBV7-8,CASSRGLAGGAETQYF,TGTGCCAGCAGCCGAGGTCTAGCGGGAGGGGCGGAGACCCAGTACTTC
TRBJ2-7,-,few,TRBV7-3,CASSPQHSSYEQYF,TGTGCCAGCAGCCCCCAACACAGTTCCTACGAGCAGTACTTC
TRBJ1-2,-,-,TRBV6-2/TRBV6-3,CASSSRGGNYGYTF,TGTGCCAGCAGCTCCAGGGGCGGTAACTATGGCTACACCTTC
TRBJ1-1,-,few,TRBV6-1,CASSEGQVNTEAFF,TGTGCCAGCAGTGAGGGACAAGTGAACACTGAAGCTTTCTTT
TRBJ2-1,TRBD2,once,TRBV7-6,CASSPRVAGGPHNEQFF,TGTGCCAGCAGCCCTCGGGTAGCGGGAGGCCCACACAATGAGCAGTTCTTC
TRBJ2-1,TRBD2,-,TRBV18,CASSRGGRMNEQFF,TGTGCCAGCTCACGAGGCGGGAGGATGAATGAGCAGTTCTTC
TRBJ1-1,-,-,TRBV4-2,CASTLVRGDTEAFF,TGTGCCAGCACCCTTGTCCGGGGGGACACTGAAGCTTTCTTT
TRBJ2-1,TRBD1,-,TRBV24-1,CATSDWTGGHNEQFF,TGTGCCACCAGTGATTGGACAGGGGGCCACAATGAGCAGTTCTTC
TRBJ2-7,TRBD2,-,TRBV6-5,CASSGTSGSIEQYF,TGTGCCAGCAGCGGGACTAGCGGGAGCATTGAGCAGTACTTC
TRBJ1-6,-,-,TRBV11-3,CASSLRSGQTPLHF,TGTGCCAGCAGCTTGAGGTCGGGACAAACACCCCTCCACTTT
TRBJ1-2,-,-,TRBV6-4,CASSGGTGYGYTF,TGTGCCAGCAGTGGGGGGACTGGATATGGCTACACCTTC
TRBJ2-7,TRBD2,few,TRBV11-2,CASSYKGVAGTYEQYF,TGTGCCAGCAGCTATAAGGGAGTAGCGGGAACCTACGAGCAGTACTTC
TRBJ2-2,-,-,TRBV28,CASSLFGGAGELFF,TGTGCCAGCAGTTTATTTGGCGGGGCCGGGGAGCTGTTTTTT
TRBJ2-1,TRBD1,-,TRBV19,CASSGGQGIPIAYNEQFF,TGTGCCAGTAGCGGGGGACAGGGAATCCCCATCGCCTACAATGAGCAGTTCTTC
TRBJ1-2,-,once,TRBV18,CASSPYRLDYGYTF,TGTGCCAGCTCACCGTACAGGTTGGACTATGGCTACACCTTC
TRBJ1-6,-,once,TRBV30,CAWSIRGYRQNSPLHF,TGTGCCTGGAGTATAAGGGGGTACAGGCAGAATTCACCCCTCCACTTT
TRBJ2-3,TRBD1,once,TRBV27,CASCDRAGSTDTQYF,TGTGCCAGCTGCGACAGGGCTGGAAGCACAGATACGCAGTATTTT
TRBJ1-4,TRBD1,-,TRBV18,CASSRGQGGEKLFF,TGTGCCAGCTCACGGGGACAGGGAGGAGAAAAACTGTTTTTT
TRBJ2-2,-,-,TRBV7-9,CASSLAVNSANTGELFF,TGTGCCAGCAGCTTAGCAGTGAACAGTGCGAACACCGGGGAGCTGTTTTTT
TRBJ1-1,-,-,TRBV5-4,CASSSRRTGLTIITEAFF,TGTGCCAGCAGCTCCCGACGAACAGGCCTGACGATAATCACTGAAGCTTTCTTT
TRBJ2-2,-,-,TRBV19,CASSTIRSGELFF,TGTGCCAGTAGTACTATTAGATCCGGGGAGCTGTTTTTT
TRBJ2-7,-,-,TRBV4-3,CASSQQQTEGEQYF,TGCGCCAGCAGCCAACAACAGACCGAGGGCGAGCAGTACTTC
TRBJ2-1,TRBD2,-,TRBV7-3,CASSPTPGTSGRRYNEQFF,TGTGCCAGCAGCCCCACCCCCGGGACTAGCGGGAGAAGGTACAATGAGCAGTTCTTC
TRBJ2-7,TRBD1,-,TRBV12-3/TRBV12-4,CASSRQGAYEQYF,TGTGCCAGCAGTAGACAGGGGGCCTACGAGCAGTACTTC
TRBJ2-1,TRBD1,few,TRBV7-6,CASSFRDRSNNEQFF,TGTGCCAGCAGCTTCCGGGACAGGTCAAACAATGAGCAGTTCTTC
TRBJ2-7,TRBD1,-,TRBV7-6,CASSFRTGPTSYEQYF,TGTGCCAGCAGCTTTAGGACAGGGCCGACTTCCTACGAGCAGTACTTC
TRBJ2-3,TRBD2,-,TRBV12-5,CASGGVPGLAGGPVDTQYF,TGTGCTAGTGGTGGAGTGCCGGGACTAGCGGGAGGGCCAGTAGATACGCAGTATTTT
TRBJ1-1,TRBD1,few,TRBV10-3,CAAQTGLNTEAFF,TGTGCCGCACAGACAGGGCTGAACACTGAAGCTTTCTTT
TRBJ2-3,-,-,TRBV28,CAGNSRRNWHLSTDTQYF,TGTGCCGGCAACTCCCGGAGGAATTGGCATCTTAGCACAGATACGCAGTATTTT
TRBJ1-1,-,-,TRBV7-3,CASSLIGGNNTEAFF,TGTGCCAGCAGCTTAATTGGGGGCAATAACACTGAAGCTTTCTTT
TRBJ2-1,-,many,TRBV5-4,CASSQRNEQFF,TGTGCCAGCAGCCAGCGTAATGAGCAGTTCTTC
TRBJ2-7,TRBD2,once,TRBV28,CASQRGGYSYEQYF,TGTGCCAGTCAACGGGGAGGGTACTCCTACGAGCAGTACTTC
TRBJ1-1,-,-,TRBV5-4,CASSSSGGTEAFF,TGTGCCAGCAGCTCGTCGGGGGGCACTGAAGCTTTCTTT
TRBJ2-1,-,-,TRBV15,CATSPRRGGNEQFF,TGTGCCACCAGCCCCCGGAGGGGGGGGAATGAGCAGTTCTTC
TRBJ1-2,-,-,TRBV4-1,CASSQERMGGYNYGYTF,TGCGCCAGCAGCCAAGAGAGAATGGGGGGGTATAACTATGGCTACACCTTC
TRBJ2-1,-,-,TRBV6-6,CASSPTWTARNEQFF,TGTGCCAGCAGTCCCACCTGGACAGCGAGGAATGAGCAGTTCTTC
TRBJ1-5,-,-,TRBV29-1,CSAIDSLNQPQHF,TGCAGCGCGATTGACAGTCTCAATCAGCCCCAGCATTTT
TRBJ2-3,TRBD1,-,TRBV6-1,CASSETLTGRKDTQYF,TGTGCCAGCAGTGAAACTCTGACAGGGCGTAAAGATACGCAGTATTTT